The 5 T cell receptor beta chains listed next were all sequenced from one sample in a study of glioma-infiltrating T cells after dendritic cell vaccination. Data came from immunoSEQ multiplex PCR; TCRdb stores just in-frame clones and leaves some out. The sample has tens of thousands of clones; roughly 80% are singletons. Time point indicated: after dendritic cell vaccination, including at tumor progression/relapse. Material: blood, obtained after dendritic cell vaccination. The receptors come from a human donor with glioblastoma.

The genes are TRBV7-8 and TRBJ1-2; unclear D gene. The CDR3 sequence is 13 residues long. Germline V gene sequence: CDR1 SGHVS, CDR2 FQNEAQ. Trimming shortened V by 3 bases and J by 8 bases, and 13 bases separated the two germline ends. The CDR3 reads CASSLVGAEGYTF. CDR3 nucleotide sequence: TGTGCCAGCAGCTTGGTTGGTGCAGAAGGCTACACCTTC.

Turning to this clone: At one end, the junction sequence differs from germline, possibly due to a read error. The chain carries TRBV9 and TRBJ1-1, with D unresolved. The CDR3 sequence is 13 residues long. Germline V lookup: CDR1 SGDLS, CDR2 YYNGEE. The CDR3 nucleotides read TGTGCCAGCAGCGTATCCCAGTACACTAAAGCTTTCTTT. Translation gives CASSVSQYTKAFF.

The chain joins TRBV10-1 to TRBJ2-3; 8 nucleotides match TRBD2. The CDR3 extends over 17 amino acids. From germline, CDR1 is WNHNN and CDR2 SYGVQD (reference sequence). Unmatched junction bases numbered 9, after V lost 2 bases and J lost 2 bases. CDR3 sequence reads: CASSEPARGRFTDTQYF. The CDR3 region has the DNA TGCGCCAGCAGTGAGCCCGCCCGCGGGAGGTTCACAGATACGCAGTATTTT.

V gene TRBV5-4 combines with J gene TRBJ2-1, with 9 bases lining up with TRBD1. The CDR3 is made up of 14 amino acids. Germline lookup yields CDR1 SGHNT and CDR2 YYREEE (reference sequence). V lost 4 bases and J lost 7; bases outside the gene matches: 6. CDR3 bases: TGTGCCAGCAGCGCGGGGACAGGGCGAAATGAGCAGTTCTTC. This encodes CASSAGTGRNEQFF.

V and J are TRBV30 and TRBJ1-1; a possible D gene is TRBD1 (6 bases). This CDR3 is 18 amino acids long. Trimming took 2 bases from V and 1 from J, leaving 23 bases between them. The V gene's germline CDR1 is GTSNPN and CDR2 SVGIG (reference sequence). The CDR3 DNA reads as TGTGCCTGGAGTAAAGGGACATCATCAGCCCCTCAGAACACTGAAGCTTTCTTT. Translating it yields CAWSKGTSSAPQNTEAFF.